This paragraph covers one TCR beta chain sequence. Its matching antigen is unknown. Unsorted cryopreserved PBMC were sequenced, averaging around 100,000 T cells per clinical donor. The entry originates in a study of T cells in tuberculosis. Across the whole study: In South Africa, adults with active tuberculosis were compared with IGRA-negative and latently infected IGRA-positive adolescents. Study outcomes and limitations: Cases with active tuberculosis were adults, while controls were adolescents. GEM motif frequencies gave more than 65% accuracy; the GMM repertoire gave 80% to 90%.

TCRdb keeps only in-frame clones here, not all; method: immunoSEQ multiplex PCR. The table has roughly 24,000 clones, around 97% seen once. The receptor was derived from a donor aged 10-30 years with latent tuberculosis or without tuberculosis infection. Sequencing was done on a sample of PBMCs.

The CDR3 here is CASSPGVDWGFYNEQFF. For the CDR3, the DNA is TGCGCCAGCAGCCCGGGGGTTGATTGGGGGTTCTACAATGAGCAGTTCTTC. V gene TRBV5-1 combines with J gene TRBJ2-1; possible D gene TRBD2, 6 bases. V lost 4 bases, J lost 3 bases, and 20 bases lay in between. The CDR3 runs 17 residues. The V gene's germline CDR1 is SGHRS and CDR2 YFSETQ.